What follows is one TCR beta chain and its context. Sequenced by immunoSEQ multiplex PCR; TCRdb stores in-frame clones only, minus some. The sample lists 250,000 to 300,000 clones, around 88% occurring once. V gave up 4 bases and J gave up 0 bases, with 10 bases separating them. Germline CDR1 SEHNR, CDR2 FQNEAQ (reference sequence). There are 15 residues in the CDR3. This sample stems from a study of blood T cell repertoires in COVID-19. The receptor was isolated from a woman aged 25 to 39 who had recovered from COVID-19. This chain links TRBV7-9 with TRBJ2-1, with D perhaps TRBD1 (6 bases). The sequencing sample was made of peripheral blood. Written as DNA, the CDR3 is TGTGCCAGCAGCTATACAGGGAGCTCCTACAATGAGCAGTTCTTC. Translated, it gives CASSYTGSSYNEQFF.